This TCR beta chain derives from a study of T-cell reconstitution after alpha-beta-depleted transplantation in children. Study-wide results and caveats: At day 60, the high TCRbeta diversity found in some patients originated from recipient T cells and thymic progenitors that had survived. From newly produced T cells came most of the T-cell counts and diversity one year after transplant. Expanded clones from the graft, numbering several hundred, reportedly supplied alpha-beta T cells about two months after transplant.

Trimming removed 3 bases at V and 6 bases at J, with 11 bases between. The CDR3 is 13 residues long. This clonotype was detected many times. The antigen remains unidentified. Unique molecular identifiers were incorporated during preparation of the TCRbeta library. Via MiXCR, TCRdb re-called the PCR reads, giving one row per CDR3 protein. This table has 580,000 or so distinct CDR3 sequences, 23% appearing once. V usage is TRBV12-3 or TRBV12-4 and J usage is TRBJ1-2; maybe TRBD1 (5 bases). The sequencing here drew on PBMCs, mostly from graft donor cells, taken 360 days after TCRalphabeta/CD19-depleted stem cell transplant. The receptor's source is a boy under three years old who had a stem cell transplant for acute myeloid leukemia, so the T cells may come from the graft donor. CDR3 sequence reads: CASSFVRGNGYTF. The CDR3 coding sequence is TGTGCCAGCAGTTTCGTACGGGGGAATGGCTACACCTTC.